The 14 T cell receptor beta chains presented below share a single source sample, sequenced in a study of blood T cell repertoires in COVID-19. Assay: immunoSEQ multiplex PCR; the TCRdb copy retains only in-frame clones and omits some. Here the sample spans some 69,000 clones, about nine tenths being singletons. The sequencing input was peripheral blood. These receptors were collected from a man aged 60 to 75 with acute or convalescent COVID-19.

In its sample, this clone was seen a few times. The chain combines TRBV4-1 with TRBJ1-2, with TRBD1 as a possible D gene (5 bases). V lost 3 bases and J lost 2, with 7 bases in between. This CDR3 spans 13 amino acids. Germline V gives CDR1 MGHRA, CDR2 YSYEKL. CDR3 sequence (DNA): TGCGCCAGCAGCCATGGGGGGAACTATGGCTACACCTTC. Translation: CASSHGGNYGYTF.

V is TRBV9 and J is TRBJ1-1; D is uncertain. The ends were cut back, 0 bases at V and 1 base at J, with 7 bases in the middle. Germline loops: CDR1 SGDLS, CDR2 YYNGEE. This CDR3 is 14 amino acids long. The chain's CDR3 is CASSVGPSNTEAFF. In DNA, the CDR3 is TGTGCCAGCAGCGTAGGGCCATCGAACACTGAAGCTTTCTTT.

The rearrangement links TRBV2 to TRBJ1-5, with TRBD1 matching over 9 bases. The CDR3 length is 15 residues. The V gene end was trimmed by 2 bases and the J gene end by 2 bases; junction bases not matched to a gene: 1. Germline V lookup: CDR1 SNHLY, CDR2 FYNNEI. CDR3 protein: CASSERTGGNQPQHF. The CDR3 nucleotides read TGTGCCAGCAGTGAACGGACAGGGGGCAATCAGCCCCAGCATTTT.

The chain uses TRBV6-1 and TRBJ1-2, with 7 bases that match TRBD1. V trimming: 5 bases; J trimming: 8 bases; junction bases outside the gene matches: 8. The CDR3 length is 13 residues. Germline V lookup: CDR1 MNHNS, CDR2 SASEGT. CDR3 region: CASSPDRERGYTF. In DNA, the CDR3 is TGTGCCAGCAGTCCTGACAGGGAGAGGGGCTACACCTTC.

CDR3 bases: TGTGCCAGTAGTACCGGGTTCCTCTACGAGCAGTACTTC. It is translated as CASSTGFLYEQYF. The rearrangement joins TRBV19 to TRBJ2-7; unclear D gene. Germline loops: CDR1 LNHDA, CDR2 SQIVND (reference sequence). CDR3 length equals 13 residues. The V and J ends lost 4 bases and 3 bases respectively, with 10 bases between them.

This clone has just one count. This chain joins TRBV3-1 (or the pseudogene TRBV3-2) and TRBJ2-4, with 10 bases matching TRBD2. The length of the CDR3 is 18 residues. Germline V gene data show CDR1 as LGHDT and CDR2 as YNNKEL (reference sequence). The V and J ends lost 1 base and 0 bases, in that order; junction bases with no gene match: 6. CDR3 coding DNA: TGTGCCAGCAGCCAAGTCTCTAGCGGGGGAATAGCCAAAAACATTCAGTACTTC. Its translation: CASSQVSSGGIAKNIQYF.

The chain couples TRBV24-1 to TRBJ1-5, with TRBD1 matching 7 bases. V lost 3 bases to trimming and J lost 4 bases; unmatched junction nucleotides: 8. The V gene's germline CDR1 is KGHDR and CDR2 SFDVKD. This CDR3 contains 16 residues. CDR3 DNA sequence: TGTGCCACCAGTGATCCACGACAGGGAGGTAATCAGCCCCAGCATTTT. Protein: CATSDPRQGGNQPQHF.

The genes are TRBV5-8 and TRBJ1-5; tentative D call: TRBD1 (6 bases). Germline values: CDR1 SGHTS, CDR2 YDEGEE. CDR3 length: 18 amino acids. V gave up 2 bases and J gave up 1 base, with 19 bases separating them. In DNA, the CDR3 is TGTGCCAGCAGCTTAACATCGTTCTTGGGGACAAGCAATCAGCCCCAGCATTTT. It is translated as CASSLTSFLGTSNQPQHF.

The CDR3, as DNA: TGTGCCAGCACTTACATGGACAATGAGCAGTTCTTC. Amino acids: CASTYMDNEQFF. This chain connects TRBV2 to TRBJ2-1; no reliable D call. V lost 7 bases, J lost 5 bases, and 9 bases lay in between. The CDR3 has 12 amino acids. The V gene's germline CDR1 is SNHLY and CDR2 FYNNEI. The full variable domain, with the rest looked up from reference TRBV2 and TRBJ2-1, is EPEVTQTPSHQVTQMGQEVILRCVPISNHLYFYWYRQILGQKVEFLVSFYNNEISEKSEIFDDQFSVERPDGSNFTLKIRSTKLEDSAMYFCASTYMDNEQFFGPGTRLTVL.

In its sample, this clone was seen once. The chain couples TRBV10-3 to TRBJ1-5; no clear D. The CDR3 has 13 residues. The ends were cut back, 3 bases at V and 4 bases at J, with 7 bases in the middle. Germline V gene sequence: CDR1 ENHRY, CDR2 SYGVKD. The CDR3 protein is CAISDLLNQPQHF. CDR3 sequence (DNA): TGTGCCATCAGTGATCTCCTTAATCAGCCCCAGCATTTT.

The CDR3 spells CASSLGDALRDREGTEAFF. The DNA of the CDR3 is TGTGCCAGCAGCTTAGGGGACGCCCTTCGGGACAGGGAGGGGACTGAAGCTTTCTTT. The chain combines TRBV11-3 with TRBJ1-1, with 9 bases identical to TRBD1. The CDR3 sequence is 19 residues long. The V and J ends lost 1 base and 5 bases, in that order; junction bases with no gene match: 17. The germline CDR1 and CDR2 sequences are SGHNT and YENEEA. Using reference TRBV11-3 and TRBJ1-1 for the parts outside the CDR3, the full variable domain is EAGVVQSPRYKIIEKKQPVAFWCNPISGHNTLYWYLQNLGQGPELLIRYENEEAVDDSQLPKDRFSAERLKGVDSTLKIQPAELGDSAVYLCASSLGDALRDREGTEAFFGQGTRLTVV.

The chain joins TRBV6-5 to TRBJ1-1, with D unclear. The CDR3 consists of 12 residues. With 2 bases removed from V and 1 base from J, the gap between germline ends came to 2 bases. Germline lookup yields CDR1 MNHEY and CDR2 SVGAGI. The CDR3 spells CASSYRNTEAFF. Written as DNA, the CDR3 is TGTGCCAGCAGTTACCGGAACACTGAAGCTTTCTTT.

The V gene is TRBV5-1, the J gene TRBJ1-2; D uncertain. This CDR3 region has 18 residues. V shed 1 base and J shed 1 base, with 20 bases lying between them. From germline, CDR1 is SGHRS and CDR2 YFSETQ. The CDR3 DNA sequence: TGCGCCAGCAGCTTGCGGGGAGACGTGGACGGGGATAACTATGGCTACACCTTC. Translated, it gives CASSLRGDVDGDNYGYTF. The full variable domain, in which reference TRBV5-1 and TRBJ1-2 provide the parts outside the CDR3, is KAGVTQTPRYLIKTRGQQVTLSCSPISGHRSVSWYQQTPGQGLQFLFEYFSETQRNKGNFPGRFSGRQFSNSRSEMNVSTLELGDSALYLCASSLRGDVDGDNYGYTFGSGTRLTVV.

J is TRBJ2-6 and V is TRBV30; possible D gene TRBD2, 6 bases. The V and J ends lost 0 bases and 4 bases respectively, with 19 bases between them. The CDR3 is 18 amino acids. CDR1 and CDR2 from the germline V gene are GTSNPN and SVGIG (reference sequence). The DNA of the CDR3 is TGTGCCTGGAGTGTACGGAGGGGCGGATATTCCGGGGCCAACGTCCTGACTTTC. This codes for CAWSVRRGGYSGANVLTF.